A selection of T cell receptor beta chains follows, all from one sample in a study of cytomegalovirus exposure and HLA in healthy donors. Produced via immunoSEQ multiplex PCR; TCRdb's table is partial and in-frame only. The table shows 60,000 to 75,000 clones, with under 85% occurring only once. Sequencing was performed on PBMCs. These receptors all stem from a man aged 50 to 59 in good health and CMV-seronegative. Each CDR3 is given with its conserved first and last residue. Each record gives: V gene, D gene, J gene, CDR3 protein. The D gene is left open where the match is weak.

v_gene: TRBV6-1; d_gene: TRBD1; j_gene: TRBJ2-7; CDR3aa: CASSAGQGFSIYEQYF
v_gene: TRBV7-9; d_gene: -; j_gene: TRBJ2-1; CDR3aa: CASGSPGLNEQFF
v_gene: TRBV9; d_gene: TRBD2; j_gene: TRBJ2-1; CDR3aa: CASSTTSGGYNEQFF
v_gene: TRBV2; d_gene: -; j_gene: TRBJ1-2; CDR3aa: CASSAGDGYTF
v_gene: TRBV7-9; d_gene: -; j_gene: TRBJ1-2; CDR3aa: CASSLEDRYLTYGYTF
v_gene: TRBV7-3; d_gene: -; j_gene: TRBJ2-3; CDR3aa: CASSLTIRTSTDTQYF
v_gene: TRBV6-1; d_gene: TRBD2; j_gene: TRBJ2-3; CDR3aa: CASSGLGGDTDTQYF
v_gene: TRBV2; d_gene: TRBD2; j_gene: TRBJ2-1; CDR3aa: CASTALAGDTYNEQFF
v_gene: TRBV27; d_gene: TRBD2; j_gene: TRBJ2-7; CDR3aa: CASSLGLAGGRSYEQYF
v_gene: TRBV10-1; d_gene: TRBD2; j_gene: TRBJ2-3; CDR3aa: CASSNSGGSTDTQYF
v_gene: TRBV7-6; d_gene: -; j_gene: TRBJ1-1; CDR3aa: CASSPQYSPGAEAFF
v_gene: TRBV19; d_gene: TRBD2; j_gene: TRBJ2-5; CDR3aa: CASSTRGGGETQYF
v_gene: TRBV4-1; d_gene: -; j_gene: TRBJ2-7; CDR3aa: CASSQVGDYEQYF
v_gene: TRBV19; d_gene: TRBD2; j_gene: TRBJ2-2; CDR3aa: CASSMGVRLAGGAGELFF
v_gene: TRBV5-6; d_gene: -; j_gene: TRBJ2-7; CDR3aa: CASRSQRTARVHEQYF
v_gene: TRBV6-6; d_gene: -; j_gene: TRBJ2-7; CDR3aa: CASSDPGQGHEQYF
v_gene: TRBV16; d_gene: -; j_gene: TRBJ1-2; CDR3aa: CASSQATDRPYTF
v_gene: TRBV5-1; d_gene: -; j_gene: TRBJ2-1; CDR3aa: CASSGTGMLRNEQFF
v_gene: TRBV6-6; d_gene: TRBD1; j_gene: TRBJ2-7; CDR3aa: CASTGTGGVEQYF